A single sample gave rise to the 10 T cell receptor beta chains below, sequenced in a study of T-cell memory formation after mild COVID-19. From the 5' RACE reads, TCRdb called clonotypes with MiXCR, one entry per CDR3 protein. The sample has around 450,000 distinct CDR3 sequences, about 20% seen once; the top ten hold about 8.1%. Material: PBMCs or a T cell subset sorted from them (not recorded which). The receptors stem from an adult woman who had mild COVID-19 (a few samples of this study predate the infection). Cell type and time point are not known.

V and J are TRBV24-1 and TRBJ2-2, with 9 bases lining up with TRBD1. This CDR3 has 14 amino acids. Germline V gene sequence: CDR1 KGHDR, CDR2 SFDVKD. After removal of 8 bases from V and 4 bases from J, the junction contained 4 bases not matched to a gene. The CDR3 sequence is CATMGTGTTGELFF. The CDR3 region has the DNA TGTGCCACCATGGGGACAGGGACCACCGGGGAGCTGTTTTTT.

This clonotype was observed a few times. This rearrangement joins TRBV12-3 or TRBV12-4 to TRBJ1-6; 10 bases are shared with TRBD1. With V trimmed by 6 bases and J by 9 bases, 2 bases remained unmatched. This CDR3 region has 13 residues. The CDR3 loop reads CASSDRGLSPLHF. In DNA, the CDR3 is TGTGCCAGCAGCGACAGGGGGCTTTCACCCCTCCACTTT.

Many counts were recorded for this clonotype. The chain recombines TRBV7-2 with TRBJ1-2, with 10 bases that match TRBD1. V lost 5 bases, J lost 14 bases, and 11 bases stayed unmatched. The CDR3 runs to 13 residues. In germline, CDR1 is SGHTA, CDR2 FQGNSA. The DNA for the CDR3 is TGTGCCAGCAGCCTCCGGGACAGGGGAATTTGGACCTTC. Amino acids: CASSLRDRGIWTF.

This clonotype was recorded only once. The chain joins TRBV10-3 to TRBJ2-3; the match to TRBD2 covers 8 bases. The trim removed 6 bases at V and 4 bases at J, leaving 3 bases unmatched. The V gene's germline CDR1 is ENHRY and CDR2 SYGVKD. This CDR3 comprises 13 residues. CDR3 in DNA: TGTGCCATCAGAGTAGCGGGGTCAGATACGCAGTATTTT. Protein sequence: CAIRVAGSDTQYF.

This clonotype was seen a handful of times. V and J are TRBV12-3 or TRBV12-4 and TRBJ2-3, with 8 positions matching TRBD2. Unmatched junction bases numbered 4, after V lost 5 bases and J lost 3 bases. The CDR3 is 14 amino acids. The CDR3 region has the DNA TGTGCCAGCAGTCCCCGGGAGGGAACAGATACGCAGTATTTT. It specifies CASSPREGTDTQYF.

Of note for this clonotype: The junction departs from the called germline gene at one end, perhaps through a read error. The chain uses TRBV27 and TRBJ1-1; 8 bases fit TRBD1. The CDR3 is made up of 13 amino acids. From germline, CDR1 is MNHEY and CDR2 SMNVEV (reference sequence). The CDR3 DNA reads as TGTGCCAGCAGTTACAGGGGGTCGGCCCTTTCCATATTT. Its translation is CASSYRGSALSIF.

This clonotype showed up many times. The chain employs TRBV29-1 and TRBJ1-1; the D gene is possibly TRBD1 (6 bases). CDR1 is SQVTM and CDR2 is ANQGSEA in the germline V gene. The CDR3 is 13 amino acids. V was pared by 6 bases and J by 12 bases, with 23 bases between. The CDR3 loop reads CSVGAYRARETFF. The CDR3 coding sequence is TGCAGCGTGGGGGCTTACAGGGCACGAGAAACTTTCTTT.

The table lists this clonotype with a few counts. The V call is TRBV7-8, the J call TRBJ1-1; no reliable D call. The CDR3 extends over 14 amino acids. Trimming removed 0 bases at V and 3 bases at J, with 8 bases between. CDR1 and CDR2 (germline): SGHVS, FQNEAQ. The CDR3 DNA sequence: TGTGCCAGCAGCTTAGCGGCGGAATACACTGAAGCTTTCTTT. This codes for CASSLAAEYTEAFF.

This clonotype was seen a handful of times. The J gene is TRBJ2-7, the V gene TRBV20-1, with D possibly being TRBD2 (5 bases). Germline loops: CDR1 DFQATT, CDR2 SNEGSKA (reference sequence). Trimming shortened V by 1 base and J by 4 bases, and 20 bases separated the two germline ends. The CDR3 is 16 residues long. CDR3 coding DNA: TGCAGTGCTAGAGGAGGCGGGCCTTTCCCCCAATACGAGCAGTACTTC. Translating gives CSARGGGPFPQYEQYF.

The sample holds a few counts of this clonotype. CDR3 in DNA: TGTGCCAGCAGCTTAGGACTAGCGGGAGACGTTGAGCAGTTCTTC. Protein product: CASSLGLAGDVEQFF. J is TRBJ2-1 and V is TRBV7-6; 12 nucleotides align to TRBD2. The CDR3 covers 15 residues. J was trimmed by 9 bases and V by 1 base; bases with no gene match: 4. The germline gives CDR1 SGHVS, CDR2 FNYEAQ.